In its sample, the clone carrying this TCR beta chain was seen many times. The antigen is unknown. This sample is drawn from a study of response to subunit inactivated influenza vaccine. TCRdb passed the RT-PCR reads through MiXCR, listing each CDR3 protein once. The profile shows a few hundred thousand distinct CDR3 sequences, 10% to 15% of them singletons. General study results and limits: Every seasonal influenza vaccination brings in few new T cells, the authors suggested.

Sequenced material: non-naive T cells sorted from PBMCs, taken 14 to 15 days before vaccination. The source of this sequence is a man in his fifties or sixties who received an inactivated influenza vaccine.

In DNA, the CDR3 is TGTGCCAGCAGCAGACAACTAGCGGGGGGCACAGATACGCAGTATTTT. Translated, it gives CASSRQLAGGTDTQYF. The rearrangement joins TRBV9 to TRBJ2-3; 11 bases are a match to TRBD2. The J segment lost 1 base and the V segment lost 4 bases, leaving 5 bases of the junction unmatched. The CDR3 spans 16 residues. Germline CDR1 is SGDLS and CDR2 is YYNGEE.